This record concerns one T cell receptor beta chain sequence. As yet, its antigen is unknown. Germline V gene lookup returns CDR1 LNHDA and CDR2 SQIVND (reference sequence). The CDR3 has 13 residues. V trimming: 6 bases; J trimming: 5 bases; junction bases outside the gene matches: 0. With 60 Vbeta and 13 Jbeta primers, the PCR was carried out. Data came from immunoSEQ multiplex PCR; TCRdb stores just in-frame clones and leaves some out. The data show about 36,000 clones, about 72% seen once. Donors consisted of healthy bone marrow donors. This record comes from a study of cytomegalovirus exposure and HLA in healthy donors. Study-wide results and limits: In a later analysis, 17,000 or so TCR beta sequences were associated with HLA alleles at 0.05 false discovery rate. DRB1 showed the most TCR associations and HLA-C the fewest in a later analysis, as rates varied by HLA locus. The study reported that TCR beta sequences accurately predicted HLA-A and HLA-B alleles in most subjects.

The chain has TRBV19 and TRBJ1-6; 8 nucleotides align to TRBD1. Material: PBMCs. The receptor was derived from a man aged 25-45 years in good health and CMV-seronegative. This CDR3 reads CASRDRDNSPLHF. The CDR3, as DNA: TGTGCCAGTAGGGACAGGGATAATTCACCCCTCCACTTT.